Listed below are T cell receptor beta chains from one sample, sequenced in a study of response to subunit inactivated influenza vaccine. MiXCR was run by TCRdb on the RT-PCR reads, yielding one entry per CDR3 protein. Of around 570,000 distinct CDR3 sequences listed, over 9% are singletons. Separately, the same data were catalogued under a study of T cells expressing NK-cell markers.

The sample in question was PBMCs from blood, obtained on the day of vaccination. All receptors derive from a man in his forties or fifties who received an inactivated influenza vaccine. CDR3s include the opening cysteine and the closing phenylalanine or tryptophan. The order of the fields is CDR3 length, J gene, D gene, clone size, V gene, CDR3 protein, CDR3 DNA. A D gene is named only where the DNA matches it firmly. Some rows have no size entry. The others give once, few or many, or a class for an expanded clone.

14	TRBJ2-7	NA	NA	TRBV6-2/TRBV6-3	CASSIFPENYEQYF	TGTGCCAGCAGTATCTTCCCGGAGAACTACGAGCAGTACTTC
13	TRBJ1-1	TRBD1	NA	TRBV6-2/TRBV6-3	CASSLFRQGWAFF	TGTGCCAGCAGTCTATTCCGACAGGGATGGGCTTTCTTT
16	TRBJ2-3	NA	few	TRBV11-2	CASSLDRGGAADTQYF	TGTGCCAGCAGCTTAGATCGGGGCGGGGCGGCAGATACGCAGTATTTT
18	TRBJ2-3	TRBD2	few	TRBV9	CASSPLFSGGGGTDTQYF	TGTGCCAGCAGCCCCCTTTTCTCGGGAGGAGGAGGCACAGATACGCAGTATTTT
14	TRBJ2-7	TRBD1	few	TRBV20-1	CSARDRDYLHEQYF	TGCAGTGCGAGGGACAGGGATTATCTCCACGAGCAGTACTTC
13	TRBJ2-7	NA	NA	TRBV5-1	CASSLSGLGEQYF	TGCGCCAGCAGCTTAAGCGGATTGGGGGAGCAGTACTTC
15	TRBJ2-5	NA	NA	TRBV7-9	CASSQSQGRQETQYF	TGTGCCAGCAGCCAATCACAGGGGAGGCAAGAGACCCAGTACTTC
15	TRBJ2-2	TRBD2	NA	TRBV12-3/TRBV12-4	CASRYTSGNTGELFF	TGTGCCAGCAGATATACTAGCGGGAATACCGGGGAGCTGTTTTTT
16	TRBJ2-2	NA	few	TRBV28	CASSRSSAPNTGELFF	TGTGCCAGCAGTAGATCTAGCGCTCCGAACACCGGGGAGCTGTTTTTT
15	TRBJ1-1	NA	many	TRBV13	CASRIWGQGRTEAFF	TGTGCCAGCCGCATATGGGGGCAAGGGCGGACTGAAGCTTTCTTT
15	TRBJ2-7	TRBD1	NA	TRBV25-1	CASSAYTGTGDEQYF	TGTGCCAGCAGTGCTTACACCGGGACAGGGGACGAGCAGTACTTC
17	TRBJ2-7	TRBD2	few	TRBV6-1	CASTPEWVAGRTYEQYF	TGTGCCAGCACCCCTGAGTGGGTAGCGGGGAGAACCTACGAGCAGTACTTC
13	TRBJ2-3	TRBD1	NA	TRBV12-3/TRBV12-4	CASSLGTGGAQYF	TGTGCCAGCAGTTTAGGGACAGGGGGCGCGCAGTATTTT
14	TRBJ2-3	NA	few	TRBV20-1	CSASKATRTDTQYF	TGCAGTGCTTCCAAAGCGACCCGCACAGATACGCAGTATTTT
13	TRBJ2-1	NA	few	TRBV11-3	CASSPGLGHEQFF	TGTGCCAGCAGCCCCGGGCTGGGCCATGAGCAGTTCTTC
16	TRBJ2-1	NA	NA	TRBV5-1	CASSPGGQSSYNEQFF	TGCGCCAGCTCGCCCGGGGGCCAGAGCTCCTACAATGAGCAGTTCTTC
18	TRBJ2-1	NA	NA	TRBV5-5	CASSLEGGGFNLYNEQFF	TGTGCCAGCAGCTTAGAGGGGGGGGGCTTCAACCTCTACAATGAGCAGTTCTTC
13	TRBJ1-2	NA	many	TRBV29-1	CSTRDTLNYGYTF	TGCAGCACGCGGGACACTCTTAACTATGGCTACACCTTC
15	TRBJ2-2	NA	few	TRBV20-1	CSASPTGGPTGELFF	TGCAGTGCTAGCCCCACAGGCGGACCCACCGGGGAGCTGTTTTTT
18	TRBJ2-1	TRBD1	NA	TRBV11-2	CASSLQIGGQGVFDEQFF	TGTGCCAGCAGCTTACAAATCGGGGGACAGGGTGTTTTCGATGAGCAGTTCTTC
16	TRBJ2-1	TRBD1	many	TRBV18	CASSDRVGTTYNEQFF	TGTGCCAGCTCGGACAGGGTAGGGACGACCTACAATGAGCAGTTCTTC
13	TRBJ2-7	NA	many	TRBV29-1	CSVALENLYEQYF	TGCAGCGTTGCACTAGAAAACCTTTACGAGCAGTACTTC
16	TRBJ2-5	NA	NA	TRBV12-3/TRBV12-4	CASRGVGDVTQETQYF	TGTGCCAGCAGGGGGGTAGGGGACGTAACACAAGAGACCCAGTACTTC
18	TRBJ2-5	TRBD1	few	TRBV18	CASSPPRKGTGGRETQYF	TGTGCCAGCTCCCCGCCCCGAAAGGGGACAGGGGGCCGAGAGACCCAGTACTTC
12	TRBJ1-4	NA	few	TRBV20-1	CSALRYNEKLFF	TGCAGTGCTCTGAGGTATAATGAAAAACTGTTTTTT
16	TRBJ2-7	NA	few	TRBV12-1	CASSDVLAGSGDEQYF	TGTGCCAGCAGCGATGTACTTGCGGGCAGTGGAGACGAGCAGTACTTC
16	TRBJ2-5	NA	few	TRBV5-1	CASSHLRLANQETQYF	TGCGCCAGCAGCCACTTAAGGCTAGCGAACCAAGAGACCCAGTACTTC
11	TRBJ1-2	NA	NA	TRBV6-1	CASSDGPTATF	TGTGCCAGCAGTGACGGACCCACAGCCACCTTC
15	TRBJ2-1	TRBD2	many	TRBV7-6	CASSGQRESPNEQFF	TGTGCCAGCAGCGGTCAGCGGGAGTCCCCCAATGAGCAGTTCTTC
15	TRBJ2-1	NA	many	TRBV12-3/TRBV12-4	CASSQDTAHYNEQFF	TGTGCCAGCAGCCAAGACACAGCCCACTACAATGAGCAGTTCTTC
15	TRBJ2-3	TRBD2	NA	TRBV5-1	CASSLASGGPDTQYF	TGCGCCAGCAGCTTGGCCTCGGGGGGGCCAGATACGCAGTATTTT
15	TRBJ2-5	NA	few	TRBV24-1	CATSDLGGGGETQYF	TGTGCCACCAGTGATTTGGGCGGAGGGGGAGAGACCCAGTACTTC
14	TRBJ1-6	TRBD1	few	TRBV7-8	CASRKQGVNSPLHF	TGTGCCAGCAGGAAACAGGGGGTTAATTCACCCCTCCACTTT
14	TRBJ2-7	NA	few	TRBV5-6	CASSLAGLLYEQYF	TGTGCCAGCAGCTTGGCGGGACTTTTATACGAGCAGTACTTC
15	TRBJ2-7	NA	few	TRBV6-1	CASGLSRDTSYEQYF	TGTGCCAGCGGCTTATCCCGGGACACGTCCTACGAGCAGTACTTC